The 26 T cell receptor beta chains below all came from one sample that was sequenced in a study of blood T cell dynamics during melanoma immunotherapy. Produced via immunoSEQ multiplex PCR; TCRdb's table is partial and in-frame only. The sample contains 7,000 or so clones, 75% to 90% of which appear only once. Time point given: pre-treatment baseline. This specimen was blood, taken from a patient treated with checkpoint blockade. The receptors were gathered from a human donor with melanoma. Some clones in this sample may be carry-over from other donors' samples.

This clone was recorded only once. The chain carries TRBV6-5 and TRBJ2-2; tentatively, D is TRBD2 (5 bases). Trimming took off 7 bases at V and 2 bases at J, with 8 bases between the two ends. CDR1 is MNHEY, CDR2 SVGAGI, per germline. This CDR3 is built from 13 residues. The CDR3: CASTTGNTGELFF. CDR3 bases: TGTGCCAGCACCACGGGAAACACCGGGGAGCTGTTTTTT.

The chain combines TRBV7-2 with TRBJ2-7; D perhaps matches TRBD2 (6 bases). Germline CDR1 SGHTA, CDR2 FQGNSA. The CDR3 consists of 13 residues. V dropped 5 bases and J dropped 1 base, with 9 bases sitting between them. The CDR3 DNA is TGTGCCAGCAGCATCCGGGAGTCCTACGAGCAGTACTTC. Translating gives CASSIRESYEQYF.

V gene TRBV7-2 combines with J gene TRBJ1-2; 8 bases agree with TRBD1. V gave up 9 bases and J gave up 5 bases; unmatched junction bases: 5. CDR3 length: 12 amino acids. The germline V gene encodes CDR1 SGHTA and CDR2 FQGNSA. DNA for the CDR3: TGTGCCAGTGGGGACAGGTCTTATGGCTACACCTTC. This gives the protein CASGDRSYGYTF.

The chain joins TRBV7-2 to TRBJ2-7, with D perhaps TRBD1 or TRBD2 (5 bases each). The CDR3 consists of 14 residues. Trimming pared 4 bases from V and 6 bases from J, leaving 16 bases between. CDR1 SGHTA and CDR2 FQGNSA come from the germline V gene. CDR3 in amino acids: CASSSPGTHSEQYF. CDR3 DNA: TGTGCCAGCAGCTCCCCCGGGACCCACTCCGAGCAGTACTTC.

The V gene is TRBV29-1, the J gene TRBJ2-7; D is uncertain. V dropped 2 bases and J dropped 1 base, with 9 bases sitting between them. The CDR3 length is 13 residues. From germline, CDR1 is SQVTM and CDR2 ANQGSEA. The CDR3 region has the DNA TGCAGCGTTGAAAACGTGGGATCCTACGAGCAGTACTTC. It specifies CSVENVGSYEQYF.

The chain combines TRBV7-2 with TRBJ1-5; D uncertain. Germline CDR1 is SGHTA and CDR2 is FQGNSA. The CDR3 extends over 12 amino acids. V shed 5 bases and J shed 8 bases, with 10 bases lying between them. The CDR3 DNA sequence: TGTGCCAGCAGCCAACCGTCAAAGCCCCAGCATTTT. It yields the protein CASSQPSKPQHF.

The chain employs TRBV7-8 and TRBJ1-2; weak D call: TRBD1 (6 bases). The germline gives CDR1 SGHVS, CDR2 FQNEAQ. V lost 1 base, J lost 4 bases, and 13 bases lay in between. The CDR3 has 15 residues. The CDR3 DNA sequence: TGTGCCAGCAGCTTAGGGGACACATCCATCTATGGCTACACCTTC. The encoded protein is CASSLGDTSIYGYTF.

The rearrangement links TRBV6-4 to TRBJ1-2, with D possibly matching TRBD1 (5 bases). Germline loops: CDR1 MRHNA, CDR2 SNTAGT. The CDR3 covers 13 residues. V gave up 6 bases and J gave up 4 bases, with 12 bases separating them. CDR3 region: CASSSGLGYGYTF. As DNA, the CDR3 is TGTGCCAGCAGCTCAGGGTTGGGCTATGGCTACACCTTC.

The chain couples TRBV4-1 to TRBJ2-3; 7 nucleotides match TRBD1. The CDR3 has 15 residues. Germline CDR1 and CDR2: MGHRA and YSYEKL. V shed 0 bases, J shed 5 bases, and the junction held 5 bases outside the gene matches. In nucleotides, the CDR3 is TGCGCCAGCAGCCAAGAGAGGGCAGGGGGAGATACGCAGTATTTT. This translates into CASSQERAGGDTQYF.

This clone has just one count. CDR3 amino acids: CAGRESGQITEAFF. In DNA, the CDR3 is TGTGCCGGAAGGGAGTCGGGACAGATCACTGAAGCTTTCTTT. The chain carries TRBV6-1 and TRBJ1-1, with 7 nucleotides matching TRBD1. V was clipped by 11 bases and J by 4 bases; unmatched bases: 13. CDR1 is MNHNS, CDR2 SASEGT, per germline. This CDR3 has 14 amino acids.

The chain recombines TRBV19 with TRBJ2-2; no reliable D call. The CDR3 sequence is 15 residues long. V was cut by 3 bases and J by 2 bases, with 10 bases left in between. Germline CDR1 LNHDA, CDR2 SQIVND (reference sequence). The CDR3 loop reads CASSMRQANTGELFF. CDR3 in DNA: TGTGCCAGTAGTATGAGGCAGGCCAACACCGGGGAGCTGTTTTTT.

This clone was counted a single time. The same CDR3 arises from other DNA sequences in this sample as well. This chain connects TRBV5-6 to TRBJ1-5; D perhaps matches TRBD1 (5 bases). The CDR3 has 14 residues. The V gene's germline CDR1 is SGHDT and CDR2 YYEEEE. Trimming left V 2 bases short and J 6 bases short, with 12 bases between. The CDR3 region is CASSFRDRSQPQHF. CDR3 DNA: TGTGCCAGCAGCTTCAGGGATCGGAGTCAGCCCCAGCATTTT.

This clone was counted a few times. This CDR3 reads CASSSHSPLHF. The CDR3 DNA is TGTGCCAGCAGCTCGCATTCACCCCTCCACTTT. The J gene is TRBJ1-6, the V gene TRBV11-2; D not resolved. Germline CDR1 and CDR2: SGHAT and FQNNGV. Trimming removed 4 bases at V and 8 bases at J, with 3 bases between. This CDR3 is built from 11 residues.

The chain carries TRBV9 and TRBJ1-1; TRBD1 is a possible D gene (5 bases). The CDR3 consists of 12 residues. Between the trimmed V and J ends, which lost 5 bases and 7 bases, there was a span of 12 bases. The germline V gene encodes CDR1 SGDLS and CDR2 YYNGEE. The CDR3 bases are TGTGCCAGCAGAACCCAGGGCGGTGAAGCTTTCTTT. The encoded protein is CASRTQGGEAFF.

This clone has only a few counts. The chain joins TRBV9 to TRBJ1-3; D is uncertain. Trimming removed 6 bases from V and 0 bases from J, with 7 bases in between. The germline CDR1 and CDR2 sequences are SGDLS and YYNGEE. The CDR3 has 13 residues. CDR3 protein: CASKEGSGNTIYF. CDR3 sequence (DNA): TGTGCCAGCAAGGAAGGCTCTGGAAACACCATATATTTT.

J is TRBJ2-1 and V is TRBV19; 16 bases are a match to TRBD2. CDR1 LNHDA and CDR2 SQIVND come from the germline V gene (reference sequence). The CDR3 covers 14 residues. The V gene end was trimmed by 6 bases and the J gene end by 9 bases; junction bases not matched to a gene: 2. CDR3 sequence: CASSGTSGRGEQFF. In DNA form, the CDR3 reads TGTGCCAGTAGCGGGACTAGCGGGAGGGGTGAGCAGTTCTTC.

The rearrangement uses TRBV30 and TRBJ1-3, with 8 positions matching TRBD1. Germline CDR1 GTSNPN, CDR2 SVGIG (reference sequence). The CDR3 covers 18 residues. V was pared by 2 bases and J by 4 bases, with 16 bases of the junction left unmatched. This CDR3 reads CAWSPSWSGTGAGNTIYF. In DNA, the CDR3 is TGTGCCTGGAGTCCCTCCTGGAGCGGGACAGGTGCGGGAAACACCATATATTTT.

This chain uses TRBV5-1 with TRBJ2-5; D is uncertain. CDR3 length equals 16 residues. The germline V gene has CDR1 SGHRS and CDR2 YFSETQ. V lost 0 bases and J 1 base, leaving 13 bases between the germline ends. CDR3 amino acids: CASSLEGFPGQETQYF. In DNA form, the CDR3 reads TGCGCCAGCAGCTTGGAAGGCTTTCCGGGCCAAGAGACCCAGTACTTC.

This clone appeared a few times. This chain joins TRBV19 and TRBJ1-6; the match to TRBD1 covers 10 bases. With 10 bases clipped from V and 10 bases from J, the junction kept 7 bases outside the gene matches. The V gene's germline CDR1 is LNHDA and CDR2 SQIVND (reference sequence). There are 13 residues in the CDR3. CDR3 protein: CATWDRGQSPLHF. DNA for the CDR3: TGTGCCACCTGGGACAGGGGTCAATCACCCCTCCACTTT.

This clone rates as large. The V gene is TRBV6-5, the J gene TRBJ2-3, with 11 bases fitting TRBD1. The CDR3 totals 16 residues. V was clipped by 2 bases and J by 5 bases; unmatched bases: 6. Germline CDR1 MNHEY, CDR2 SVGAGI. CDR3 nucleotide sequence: TGTGCCAGCAGTTACGACCCCGGGACAGGGGGAGATACGCAGTATTTT. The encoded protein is CASSYDPGTGGDTQYF.

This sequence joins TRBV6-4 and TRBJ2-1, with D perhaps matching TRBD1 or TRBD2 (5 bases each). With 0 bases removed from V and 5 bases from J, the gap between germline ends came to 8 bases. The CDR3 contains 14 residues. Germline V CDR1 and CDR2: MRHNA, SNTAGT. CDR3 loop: CASSDSGEHNEQFF. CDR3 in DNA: TGTGCCAGCAGTGACTCAGGGGAGCACAATGAGCAGTTCTTC.

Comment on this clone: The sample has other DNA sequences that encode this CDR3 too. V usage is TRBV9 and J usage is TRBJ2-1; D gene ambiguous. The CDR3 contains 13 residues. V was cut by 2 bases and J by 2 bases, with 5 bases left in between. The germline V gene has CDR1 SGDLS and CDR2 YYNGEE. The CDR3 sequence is CASSVSTYNEQFF. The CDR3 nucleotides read TGTGCCAGCAGCGTCTCAACCTACAATGAGCAGTTCTTC.

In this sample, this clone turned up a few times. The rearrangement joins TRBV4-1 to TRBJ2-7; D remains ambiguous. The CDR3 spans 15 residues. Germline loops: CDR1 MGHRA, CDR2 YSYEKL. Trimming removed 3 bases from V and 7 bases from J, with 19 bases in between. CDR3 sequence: CASSQSTGLLGEQYF. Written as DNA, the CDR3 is TGCGCCAGCAGCCAGTCGACTGGGCTCCTGGGGGAGCAGTACTTC.

The DNA for the CDR3 is TGTGCCAGCAGCCCCCTCGACAGGGCGAATAATTCACCCCTCCACTTT. Its translation: CASSPLDRANNSPLHF. V and J are TRBV9 and TRBJ1-6; 7 bases line up with TRBD1. The CDR3 has 16 amino acids. J gave up 5 bases and V 4 bases, and 9 bases lay outside the gene matches. From germline, CDR1 is SGDLS and CDR2 YYNGEE.

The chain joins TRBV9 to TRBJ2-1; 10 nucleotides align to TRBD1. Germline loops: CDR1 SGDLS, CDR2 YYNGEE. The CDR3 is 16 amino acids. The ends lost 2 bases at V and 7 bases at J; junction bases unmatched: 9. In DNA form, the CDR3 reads TGTGCCAGCAGCGTTGACCCCGGGACAGGGGTGAATGAGCAGTTCTTC. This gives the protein CASSVDPGTGVNEQFF.

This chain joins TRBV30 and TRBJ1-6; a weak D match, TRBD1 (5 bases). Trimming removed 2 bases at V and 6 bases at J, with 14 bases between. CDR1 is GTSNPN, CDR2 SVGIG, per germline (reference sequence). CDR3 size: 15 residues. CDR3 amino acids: CAWSFGGQGNSPLHF. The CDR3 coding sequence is TGTGCCTGGAGTTTTGGGGGTCAGGGTAATTCACCCCTCCACTTT.